A selection of T cell receptor beta chains follows, all from one sample in a study of CXCR3-negative and CXCR3-positive naive CD8 T cells. TCRdb re-called the 5' RACE reads; every CDR3 protein appears as one record, without DNA. Recorded for this sample: over 100,000 distinct CDR3 sequences. Sequences were obtained from naive CXCR3+ CD8+ T cells from blood. These receptor sequences come from a human donor in good health. Some clones in this sample may be carry-over from other donors' samples. The CDR3 runs from the conserved cysteine through the conserved F or W. Each record gives: V gene, J gene, CDR3 protein.

>TRBV27|TRBJ2-1
CASSLSGTGYNEQFF
>TRBV7-8|TRBJ2-2
CASSFWGRTGELFF
>TRBV10-1|TRBJ2-1
CASSAFDNEQFF
>TRBV5-1|TRBJ2-7
CASSWDGYEQYF
>TRBV29-1|TRBJ2-7
CSVDGLGLHDPYEQYF
>TRBV5-1|TRBJ2-7
CASSLRDKAYEQYF
>TRBV7-3|TRBJ1-1
CASSKTGLDTEAFF
>TRBV7-9|TRBJ2-3
CASSLDSWVAQYF
>TRBV5-6|TRBJ2-3
CASSLGQLADTQYF
>TRBV15|TRBJ2-3
CATSRDWGPTSTDTQYF
>TRBV7-8|TRBJ1-5
CASSPNPGQPQHF
>TRBV12-3/TRBV12-4|TRBJ2-7
CASSLTSYEQYF
>TRBV20-1|TRBJ1-3
CSARDIAGRSGNTIYF
>TRBV29-1|TRBJ2-2
CSALSGGPTNTGELFF
>TRBV7-9|TRBJ1-6
CASSLTGERSPLHF
>TRBV25-1|TRBJ2-1
CASSDGEQGSWGEQFF
>TRBV29-1|TRBJ1-1
CSVEGVTATEAFF
>TRBV9|TRBJ2-7
CASSVDGWGISEEQYF
>TRBV5-1|TRBJ2-1
CASSPVGTGHTSPYNEQFF
>TRBV5-6|TRBJ1-1
CASSSYRDRGNTEAFF